Detailed here is one TCR beta chain. It lacks a known antigen. Within one base of it there is no much larger clone, and no base qualities were kept. The sample is drawn from a study of cytomegalovirus exposure and HLA in healthy donors (dated by TCRdb to the late 2010s). Background for the entire study: An earlier analysis of 587 of the donors reported over 250 Gb of sequence data and 117 million unique TCR beta sequences obtained from about 180 million T cells. Of the roughly 390 genotyped donors, less than 90% were placed in the genetic ancestry cluster associated with self-reported Caucasian donors. All discovery cohort repertoires had been generated on a single sequencing platform. The study was designed to test whether signatures of past pathogen exposure could be identified by cataloging public T cell receptors. Class I and class II HLA loci were covered by the typing at four-digit resolution. Typing coverage differed by locus: A, B, C, DRB1 and DQB1 were typed in roughly 620-630 donors, DQA1 in about 500, DPA1 in 606, and DPB1 in around 490. Rather than drawing on any new phenotypic data, the later analysis identified candidate immune exposures from TCR beta sequences and the way those sequences occurred across donors. High-throughput TCR immunosequencing, statistical association of individual TCRs with disease status, and machine learning were combined to predict cytomegalovirus infection status. An early release that covered roughly 600 HLA-typed donors contained approximately 300 gigabases of sequencing data and about 93 million unique TCR sequences. In an earlier analysis of roughly 540 of the donors, high-throughput TCR beta sequencing was used to judge whether each TCR beta V gene segment behaved as functional or pseudogenic. Alongside the repertoire data, information on donor age, sex, ethnicity and CMV serostatus was compiled. A later analysis re-examined previously published TCR beta repertoires from just over 650 donors and added high-resolution HLA genotyping to investigate patterns of TCR occurrence. Genome-wide SNP genotypes for about 65% of the 666 donors were used in a later genetic analysis, which treated that subset as a discovery cohort. The study used immunosequencing to profile the T cell repertoires of hundreds of subjects and linked those repertoires to cytomegalovirus serostatus. Among almost 400 genotyped donors of the cohort, an average of around 240,000 unique TCR beta nucleotide sequences were sequenced per donor, roughly a sixth of them non-productive. About five DR-DQ haplotypes were handled as single units for association and clustering, since linkage in the cohort was strong. Along with the approximately 650-subject first cohort, a separate validation cohort of over a hundred different subjects was used. The full study reports these points: In a later genetic analysis, a missense DCLRE1C variant was associated with V-gene and J-gene trimming of TCR beta chains, and the association was replicated in an independent cohort. A further reported finding was that TCR beta sequences accurately predicted the HLA-A and HLA-B alleles for most subjects in the first cohort. HLA typing was unavailable for some donors at each locus, so association tests used only the typed subset. In an earlier analysis of about 550 of the donors, most TCR beta V segments were observed in productive rearrangements about 87% or about 30% of the time, broadly matching IMGT annotations. A cluster of highly shared sequence variants was judged likely to represent a technical artifact of the sequencing pipeline. Correlated functional status among segregating V segments might reflect linkage disequilibrium, but an unknown experimental factor could not be ruled out. Because counts were too low, some 17 rarely observed V segments, including chromosome 9 orphons, were excluded from the earlier analysis of about 500 of the donors. Presence/absence analyses assumed roughly uniform sequencing depth across donors, an assumption that may not hold. In this cohort, only TCR beta chains were sequenced, and detectable features were limited by the absence of alpha or paired-chain data. The classifier was reported to diagnose cytomegalovirus status with high specificity and sensitivity in both the original and validation cohorts. CMV serostatus was the only immune exposure information available for the cohort. Because the 87-base-pair reads could not distinguish some IMGT-functional V segments, including TRBV6-2 and TRBV6-3, those segments were excluded. In a later analysis, most CMV-associated TCR beta chains were found to appear HLA-restricted, with HLA associations seemingly driven largely by CMV exposure. In a later genetic analysis, fewer N-insertions in productive TCRs were reported among donors in an Asian-associated ancestry cluster than the roughly 700-donor mean. Across donors, most TCR sequences were observed very rarely, whereas some public TCRs were present in many individuals. According to a later analysis, TCR association rates differed among HLA loci, with DRB1 alleles showing the most associated TCRs and HLA-C alleles showing the fewest. Strong co-occurrence of HLA alleles, especially DR and DQ, made assigning TCR associations to individual alleles difficult. The study listed 170 or so TCR beta chains as associated with cytomegalovirus. It was suggested by the authors that the approach could potentially be generalized to other disease states and immunological phenotypes. In a later analysis, several top co-occurrence clusters were reported to appear linked to parvovirus B19, influenza, CMV and Epstein-Barr virus. In a later analysis, HLA-associated TCR beta chains showed more clonal expansion and lower generation probabilities than non-associated chains that were equally common. Specific HLA alleles were associated with 15,000 to 20,000 TCR beta sequences at a false discovery rate of 0.05 in a later analysis. In vitro tests confirmed that three of the cytomegalovirus-associated TCR beta chains recognize cytomegalovirus antigens.

Preparation of the library involved the immunoSEQ multiplex PCR assay. A mixture of 60 forward primers for TCR Vbeta segments and 13 reverse primers for TCR Jbeta segments was used in the multiplex PCR. A multiplex PCR assay on genomic DNA amplified the CDR3 region of rearranged TCR beta genes. The amplified TCR beta libraries were sequenced on the Illumina HiSeq System as 87-base-pair reads. The study's processing was this. A later analysis tallied some 79 million unique TCR beta chains across the 666 repertoires, and approximately 12 million of those chains were shared by two or more donors. Raw reads were error-corrected and collapsed into unique sequences with a nearest-neighbor algorithm that merged closely related sequences to remove PCR and sequencing errors. To assign V, D and J gene segments, CDR3 sequences were aligned to IMGT reference sequences. For a sequence to be retained, at least a six-nucleotide match to both a V gene segment and a J gene segment was required. A rearrangement counted as productive if the CDR3 had no stop codons and remained in frame with V and J, and every other rearrangement counted as non-productive. Following IMGT convention, CDR3 was defined as the stretch from the second conserved V-encoded cysteine to the conserved J-encoded phenylalanine. In an earlier analysis of 587 of the donors, sequences lacking an unambiguous match to a single V gene segment were excluded. In an earlier analysis of roughly 600 of the donors, a V segment was called functional when productive rearrangements were above 56.7%, and segregating when the standard deviation between donors exceeded 5%. A statistical classification framework was built for diagnosing cytomegalovirus status from the catalog of TCR beta chain sequences. In a later analysis, TCR nucleotide sequences were compared against IMGT/GENE-DB human TR gene sequences so that V and J genes could be assigned. The TCRdist pipeline was used in a later analysis to assign CDR3 sequences and most-parsimonious VDJ recombination scenarios. In a later analysis, each TCR beta chain was defined by its CDR3 amino acid sequence together with its V-gene family, and reads lacking a unique V-gene family were excluded. A later analysis removed 592 highly shared, low-generation-probability nucleotide sequences to deal with suspected cross-contamination and a sequencing artifact. For each public chain, a later analysis derived a clonal expansion index from normalized ranks of inferred template counts within each repertoire. In a later analysis, generation probabilities were computed with a VDJ recombination model fitted to out-of-frame rearrangements, and the resulting probabilities were checked against IGoR. A later analysis scored TCR-TCR, TCR-HLA and TCR-CMV co-occurrence with hypergeometric tests, applying a repertoire-size bias correction to TCR pairs. A later analysis estimated false discovery rates by permuting HLA or CMV assignments 20 times. In a later analysis, co-occurring TCRs were grouped using DBSCAN, and TCRdist sequence similarity was added for clustering within HLA-allele-positive subsets. Co-occurrence clustering excluded repertoires with fewer than 30,000 or more than 120,000 public chains, plus five with anomalous nucleotide sharing. TCRdb took over this immuneACCESS table, retaining in-frame rearrangements with V and J assigned. Such tables are incomplete; in checked studies, under half of the missing clones stem from an unresolved V gene, and the remainder is unexplained. V and J calls plus clone size are reproduced from that table; the DNA served to infer D and trimming. The sample table records approximately 93,000 clones; 78% of these occur just once. The top ten hold 2.5% to 4% of the sample.

The CDR3 measures 18 amino acids from cysteine to phenylalanine. Just CDR3 DNA is preserved here, 54 bases in frame from base 1. V sheds 1 base and J sheds 0 bases, leaving 19 bases between their ends. The germline V gene supplies CDR1 SGHNT and CDR2 YENEEA. The cohort consisted of 600 to 750 healthy bone marrow donors. Cohort members were all nominally healthy when sampled, although unrecorded immune exposures were likely present. The donor was CMV seronegative and was included in the group of approximately 350 seronegative cohort members. A peripheral blood sample was collected from each donor, and TCR beta sequencing was performed on peripheral blood mononuclear cells. The Qiagen DNeasy Blood Extraction Kit was used to extract genomic DNA from the blood cell samples.

This TCR came from a woman aged 35 to 49 in good health and CMV-seronegative. Recombination linked TRBV11-3 to TRBJ2-7; TRBD2 could be the D gene, as 7 bases match. Sequenced sample: PBMCs. This receptor carries the CDR3 CASSLVGRTRGASYEQYF. In nucleotide form, the sequence is TGTGCCAGCAGCTTAGTGGGAAGGACTCGGGGGGCCTCCTACGAGCAGTACTTC. Supplemented by the reference TRBV11-3 and TRBJ2-7 proteins around the CDR3, the complete variable domain is EAGVVQSPRYKIIEKKQPVAFWCNPISGHNTLYWYLQNLGQGPELLIRYENEEAVDDSQLPKDRFSAERLKGVDSTLKIQPAELGDSAVYLCASSLVGRTRGASYEQYFGPGTRLTVT.